The T cell receptor beta chain under discussion was sequenced for a study of Ad26.COV2.S vaccination and SARS-CoV-2 variants. The table lists this clone with a count of one. The method was immunoSEQ multiplex PCR; TCRdb's version includes in-frame clones alone and lacks a portion of them. The table lists 400,000 to 500,000 clones, roughly 90% of them singletons. V lost 5 bases to trimming and J lost 0 bases; unmatched junction nucleotides: 7. This CDR3 is 16 amino acids long. The germline CDR1 and CDR2 sequences are MDHEN and SYDVKM. Treatment specified: roughly 19 received Ad26.COV2.S at low or high dose, single or two shots; several received placebo; per-sample allocation not given. Specimens were obtained on day 63 following the first vaccine or placebo injection.

This chain connects TRBV28 to TRBJ1-3; 7 nucleotides match TRBD1. The sample was peripheral blood, taken in a trial of Ad26.COV2.S vaccine versus placebo. The TCR comes from a person between 18 and 65 years old who received the Ad26.COV2.S COVID-19 vaccine or a placebo. CDR3 in DNA: TGTGCCAGCAGTCCACCGGGGACAGTCTCTGGAAACACCATATATTTT. Its translation: CASSPPGTVSGNTIYF.